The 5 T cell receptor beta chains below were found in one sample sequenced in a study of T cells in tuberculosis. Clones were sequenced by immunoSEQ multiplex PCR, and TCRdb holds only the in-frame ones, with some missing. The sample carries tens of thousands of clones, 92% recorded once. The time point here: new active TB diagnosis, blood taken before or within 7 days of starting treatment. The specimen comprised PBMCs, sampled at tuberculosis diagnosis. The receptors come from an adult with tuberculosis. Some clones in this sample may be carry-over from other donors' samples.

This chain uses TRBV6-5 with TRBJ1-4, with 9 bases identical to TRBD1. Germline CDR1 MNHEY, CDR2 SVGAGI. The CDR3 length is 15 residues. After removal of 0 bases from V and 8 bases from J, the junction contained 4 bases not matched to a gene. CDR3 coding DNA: TGTGCCAGCAGTTACTCGACAGGGGGGGGAGAAAAACTGTTTTTT. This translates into CASSYSTGGGEKLFF.

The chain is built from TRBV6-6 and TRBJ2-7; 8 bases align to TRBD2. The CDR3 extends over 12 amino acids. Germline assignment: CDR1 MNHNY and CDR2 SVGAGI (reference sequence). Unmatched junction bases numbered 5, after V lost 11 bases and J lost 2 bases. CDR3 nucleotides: TGTGCCTCCGGGCGGGGGGCCTACGAGCAGTACTTC. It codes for CASGRGAYEQYF.

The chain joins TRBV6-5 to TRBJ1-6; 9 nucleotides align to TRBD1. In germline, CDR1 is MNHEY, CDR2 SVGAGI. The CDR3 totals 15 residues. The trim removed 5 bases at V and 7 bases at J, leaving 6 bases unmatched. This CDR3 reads CASSLGQGLNSPLHF. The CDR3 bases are TGTGCCAGCAGTCTGGGACAGGGACTCAATTCACCCCTCCACTTT.

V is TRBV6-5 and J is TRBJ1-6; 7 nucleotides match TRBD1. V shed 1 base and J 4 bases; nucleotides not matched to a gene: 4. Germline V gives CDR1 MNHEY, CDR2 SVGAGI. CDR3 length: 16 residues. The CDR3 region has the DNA TGTGCCAGCAGTTACTTTGGACAGGCATATAATTCACCCCTCCACTTT. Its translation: CASSYFGQAYNSPLHF.

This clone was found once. CDR3 loop: CASSLDGQGNIQYF. Written as DNA, the CDR3 is TGCGCCAGCAGCTTGGATGGACAGGGAAACATTCAGTACTTC. The J gene is TRBJ2-4, the V gene TRBV5-1; 8 nucleotides line up with TRBD1. V lost 0 bases to trimming and J lost 6 bases; unmatched junction nucleotides: 2. Germline V gives CDR1 SGHRS, CDR2 YFSETQ. The CDR3 loop spans 14 amino acids.